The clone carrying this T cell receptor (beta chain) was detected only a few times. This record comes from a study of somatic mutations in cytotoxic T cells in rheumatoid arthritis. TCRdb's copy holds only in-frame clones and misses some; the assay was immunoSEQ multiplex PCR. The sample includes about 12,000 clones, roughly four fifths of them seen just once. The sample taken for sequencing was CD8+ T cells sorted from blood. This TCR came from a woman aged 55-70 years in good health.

The CDR3 DNA reads TGCGCCAGCAGCTCTGGGACTAGCGGGGGAACAATCACAGATACGCAGTATTTT. This encodes CASSSGTSGGTITDTQYF. The rearrangement uses TRBV5-1 and TRBJ2-3; 14 positions match TRBD2. Germline V gene sequence: CDR1 SGHRS, CDR2 YFSETQ. The trim removed 3 bases at V and 2 bases at J, leaving 8 bases unmatched. The CDR3 has 18 residues.